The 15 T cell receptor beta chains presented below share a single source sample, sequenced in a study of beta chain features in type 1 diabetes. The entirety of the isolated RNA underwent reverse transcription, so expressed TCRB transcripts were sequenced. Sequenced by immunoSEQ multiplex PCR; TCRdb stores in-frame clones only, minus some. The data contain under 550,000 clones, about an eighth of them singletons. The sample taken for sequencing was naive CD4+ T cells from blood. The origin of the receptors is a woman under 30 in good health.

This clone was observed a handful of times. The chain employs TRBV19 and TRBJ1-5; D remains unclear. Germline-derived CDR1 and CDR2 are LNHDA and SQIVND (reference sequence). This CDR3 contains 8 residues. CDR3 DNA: TGTCGGAGTCAGCCCCAGCATTTT. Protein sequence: CRSQPQHF.

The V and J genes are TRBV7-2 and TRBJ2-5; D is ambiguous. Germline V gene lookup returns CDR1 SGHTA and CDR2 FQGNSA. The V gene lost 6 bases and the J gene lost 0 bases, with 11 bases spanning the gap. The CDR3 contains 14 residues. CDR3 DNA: TGTGCCAGCAGATTTCACGAGTACCAAGAGACCCAGTACTTC. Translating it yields CASRFHEYQETQYF.

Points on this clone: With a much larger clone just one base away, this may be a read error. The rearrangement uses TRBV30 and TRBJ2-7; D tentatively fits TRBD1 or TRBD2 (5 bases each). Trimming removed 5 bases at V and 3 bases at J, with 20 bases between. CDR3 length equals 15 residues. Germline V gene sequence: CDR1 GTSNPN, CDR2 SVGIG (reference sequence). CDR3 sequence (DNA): TGTGCCTGGGGCACGGGGCCAGCTAACAACTACGAGCAGTACTTC. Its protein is CAWGTGPANNYEQYF.

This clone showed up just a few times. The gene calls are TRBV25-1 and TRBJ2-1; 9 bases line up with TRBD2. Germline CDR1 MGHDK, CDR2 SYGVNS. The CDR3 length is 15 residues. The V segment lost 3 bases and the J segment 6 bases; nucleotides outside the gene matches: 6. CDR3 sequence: CASSDPAGGVNEQFF. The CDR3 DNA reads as TGTGCCAGCAGTGATCCAGCGGGAGGCGTCAATGAGCAGTTCTTC.

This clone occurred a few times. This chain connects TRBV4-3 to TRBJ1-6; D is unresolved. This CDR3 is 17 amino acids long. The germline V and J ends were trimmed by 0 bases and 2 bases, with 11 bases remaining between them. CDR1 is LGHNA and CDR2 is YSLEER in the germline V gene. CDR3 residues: CASSQDFGHPYNSPLHF. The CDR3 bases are TGCGCCAGCAGCCAAGATTTCGGGCACCCCTATAATTCACCCCTCCACTTT.

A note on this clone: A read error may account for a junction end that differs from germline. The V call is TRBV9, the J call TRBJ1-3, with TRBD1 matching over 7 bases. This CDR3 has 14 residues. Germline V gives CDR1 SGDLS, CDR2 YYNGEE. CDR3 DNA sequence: TGTGCCAGCAGCCCGACAGGGTCTGAAAACACCATATATTTT. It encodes CASSPTGSENTIYF.

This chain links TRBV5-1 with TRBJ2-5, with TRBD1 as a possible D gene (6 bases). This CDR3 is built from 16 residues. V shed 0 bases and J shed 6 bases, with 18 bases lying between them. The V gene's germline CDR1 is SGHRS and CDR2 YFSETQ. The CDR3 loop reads CASSLEISWGPQTQYF. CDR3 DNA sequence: TGCGCCAGCAGCTTGGAGATTTCGTGGGGGCCGCAGACCCAGTACTTC.

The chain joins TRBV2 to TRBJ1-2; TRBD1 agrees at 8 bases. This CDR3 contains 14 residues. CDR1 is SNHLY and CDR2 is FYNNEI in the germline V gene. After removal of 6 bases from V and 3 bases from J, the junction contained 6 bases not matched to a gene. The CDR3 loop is CASRRGQEYYGYTF. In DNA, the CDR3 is TGTGCCAGCAGGAGGGGACAGGAGTACTATGGCTACACCTTC.

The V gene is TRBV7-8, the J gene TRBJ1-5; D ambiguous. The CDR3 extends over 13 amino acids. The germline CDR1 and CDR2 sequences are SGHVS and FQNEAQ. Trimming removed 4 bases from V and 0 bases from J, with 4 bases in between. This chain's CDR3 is CASSSDSNQPQHF. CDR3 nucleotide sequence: TGTGCCAGCAGCTCCGATAGCAATCAGCCCCAGCATTTT.

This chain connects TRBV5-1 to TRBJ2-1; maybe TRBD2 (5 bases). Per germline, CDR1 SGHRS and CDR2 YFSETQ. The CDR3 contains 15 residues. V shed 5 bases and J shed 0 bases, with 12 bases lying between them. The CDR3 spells CASSSSGYSYNEQFF. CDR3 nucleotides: TGCGCCAGCAGTTCCAGCGGCTACTCCTACAATGAGCAGTTCTTC.

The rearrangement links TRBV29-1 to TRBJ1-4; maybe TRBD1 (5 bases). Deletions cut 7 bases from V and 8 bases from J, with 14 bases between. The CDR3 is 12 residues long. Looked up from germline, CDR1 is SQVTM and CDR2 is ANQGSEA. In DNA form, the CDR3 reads TGCAGCGGGATTCAGGGAGGGGAAAAACTGTTTTTT. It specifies CSGIQGGEKLFF.

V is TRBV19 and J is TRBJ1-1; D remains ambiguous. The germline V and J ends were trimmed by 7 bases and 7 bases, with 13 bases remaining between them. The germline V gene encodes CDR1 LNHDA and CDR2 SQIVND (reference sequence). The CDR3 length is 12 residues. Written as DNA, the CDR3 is TGTGCCAGTAAGGACGAACCGTATGAAGCTTTCTTT. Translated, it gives CASKDEPYEAFF.

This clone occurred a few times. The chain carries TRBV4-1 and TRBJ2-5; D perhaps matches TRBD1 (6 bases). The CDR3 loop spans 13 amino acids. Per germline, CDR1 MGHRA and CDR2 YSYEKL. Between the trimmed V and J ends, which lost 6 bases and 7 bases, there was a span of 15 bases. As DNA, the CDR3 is TGCGCCAGCAGGCAAACAGGGAGAGGGACCCAGTACTTC. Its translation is CASRQTGRGTQYF.

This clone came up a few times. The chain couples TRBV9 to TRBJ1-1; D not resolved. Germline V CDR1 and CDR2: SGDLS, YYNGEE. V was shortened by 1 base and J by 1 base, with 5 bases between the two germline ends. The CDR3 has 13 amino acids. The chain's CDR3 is CASSVIGNTEAFF. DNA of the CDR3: TGTGCCAGCAGCGTAATAGGGAACACTGAAGCTTTCTTT.

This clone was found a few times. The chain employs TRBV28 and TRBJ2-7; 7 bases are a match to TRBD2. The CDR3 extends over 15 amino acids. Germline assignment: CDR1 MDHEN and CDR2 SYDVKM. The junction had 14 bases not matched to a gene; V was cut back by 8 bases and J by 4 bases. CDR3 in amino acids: CASLHPSGTPYEQYF. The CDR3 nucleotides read TGTGCCAGCCTTCATCCTAGCGGAACTCCATACGAGCAGTACTTC.